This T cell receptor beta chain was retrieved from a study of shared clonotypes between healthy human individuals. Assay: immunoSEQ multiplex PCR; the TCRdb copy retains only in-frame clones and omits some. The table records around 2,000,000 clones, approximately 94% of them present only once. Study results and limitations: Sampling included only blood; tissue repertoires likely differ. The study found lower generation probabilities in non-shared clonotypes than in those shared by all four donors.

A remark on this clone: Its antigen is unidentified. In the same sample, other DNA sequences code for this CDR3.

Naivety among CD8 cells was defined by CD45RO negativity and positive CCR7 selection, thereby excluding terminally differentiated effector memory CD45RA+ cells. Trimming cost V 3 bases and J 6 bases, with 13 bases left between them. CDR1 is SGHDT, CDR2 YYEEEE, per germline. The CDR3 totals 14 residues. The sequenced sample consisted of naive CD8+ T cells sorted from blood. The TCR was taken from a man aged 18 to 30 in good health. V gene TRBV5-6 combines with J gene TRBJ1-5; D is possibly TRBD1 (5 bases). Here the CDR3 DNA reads TGTGCCAGCAGCTCCCAAACAGGCATTCAGCCCCAGCATTTT. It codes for CASSSQTGIQPQHF. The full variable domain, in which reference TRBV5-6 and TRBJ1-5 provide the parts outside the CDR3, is DAGVTQSPTHLIKTRGQQVTLRCSPKSGHDTVSWYQQALGQGPQFIFQYYEEEERQRGNFPDRFSGHQFPNYSSELNVNALLLGDSALYLCASSSQTGIQPQHFGDGTRLSIL.